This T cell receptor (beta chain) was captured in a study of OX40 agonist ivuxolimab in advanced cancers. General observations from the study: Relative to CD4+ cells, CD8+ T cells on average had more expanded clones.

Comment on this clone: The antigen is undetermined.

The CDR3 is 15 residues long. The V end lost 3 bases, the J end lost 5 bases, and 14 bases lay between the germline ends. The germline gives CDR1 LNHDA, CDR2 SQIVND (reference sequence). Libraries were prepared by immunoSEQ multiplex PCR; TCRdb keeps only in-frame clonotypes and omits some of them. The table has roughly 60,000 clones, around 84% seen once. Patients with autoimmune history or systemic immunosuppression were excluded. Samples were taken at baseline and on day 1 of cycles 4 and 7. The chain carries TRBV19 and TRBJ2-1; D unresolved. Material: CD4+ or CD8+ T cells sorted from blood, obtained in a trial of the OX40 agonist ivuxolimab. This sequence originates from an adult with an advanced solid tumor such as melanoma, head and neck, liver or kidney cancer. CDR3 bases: TGTGCCAGTAGTATTCCCCTAGGGTTCCACAATGAGCAGTTCTTC. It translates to CASSIPLGFHNEQFF.